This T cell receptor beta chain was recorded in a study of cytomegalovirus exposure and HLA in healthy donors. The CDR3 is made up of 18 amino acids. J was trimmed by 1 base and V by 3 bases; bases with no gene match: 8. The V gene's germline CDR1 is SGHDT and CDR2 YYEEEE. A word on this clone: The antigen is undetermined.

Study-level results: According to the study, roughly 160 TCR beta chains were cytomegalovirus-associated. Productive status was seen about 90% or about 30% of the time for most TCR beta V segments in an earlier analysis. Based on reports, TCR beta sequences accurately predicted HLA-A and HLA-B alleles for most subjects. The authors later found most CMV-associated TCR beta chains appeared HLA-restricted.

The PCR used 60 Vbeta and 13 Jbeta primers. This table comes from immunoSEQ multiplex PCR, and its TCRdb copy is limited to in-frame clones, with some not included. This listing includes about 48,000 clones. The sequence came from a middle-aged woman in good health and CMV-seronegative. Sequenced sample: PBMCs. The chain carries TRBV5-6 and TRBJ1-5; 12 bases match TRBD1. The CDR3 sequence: CASSWDRGQVWSNQPQHF. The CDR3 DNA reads TGTGCCAGCAGCTGGGACAGGGGGCAGGTTTGGAGCAATCAGCCCCAGCATTTT.